This T cell receptor (beta chain) was sequenced in a study of blood T cells in healthy people across ages. With a J-beta primer mix and a sample-barcoded 5' primer, a second PCR ran about 7 to 11 cycles. A template-switch adaptor containing 12 random nucleotides labeled each cDNA molecule. TCRdb independently ran MiXCR on the 5' RACE reads; one entry per CDR3 protein. This sample yields some 1.5 million distinct CDR3 sequences, of which approximately 30% are seen a single time; 7.7% belongs to the top ten. This clonotype has a count of ten or more. The antigen is not known. Caucasian individuals from Russia who were healthy and aged roughly 6 to 90 acted as donors. Each sample used at least 6 million PBMCs. Study-wide findings and caveats: TCR beta diversity per million T cells fell roughly linearly with age.

The CDR3 totals 14 residues. Germline CDR1 and CDR2: MNHEY and SVGAGI. Trimming removed 2 bases at V and 5 bases at J, with 12 bases between. The J gene is TRBJ2-5, the V gene TRBV6-5; a weak D match, TRBD1 (5 bases). This clonotype originated in a woman in her twenties or thirties in good health. Sequenced sample: blood. In DNA form, the CDR3 reads TGTGCCAGCAGTTACAGGAATAACAGGGAGACCCAGTACTTC. As protein: CASSYRNNRETQYF.